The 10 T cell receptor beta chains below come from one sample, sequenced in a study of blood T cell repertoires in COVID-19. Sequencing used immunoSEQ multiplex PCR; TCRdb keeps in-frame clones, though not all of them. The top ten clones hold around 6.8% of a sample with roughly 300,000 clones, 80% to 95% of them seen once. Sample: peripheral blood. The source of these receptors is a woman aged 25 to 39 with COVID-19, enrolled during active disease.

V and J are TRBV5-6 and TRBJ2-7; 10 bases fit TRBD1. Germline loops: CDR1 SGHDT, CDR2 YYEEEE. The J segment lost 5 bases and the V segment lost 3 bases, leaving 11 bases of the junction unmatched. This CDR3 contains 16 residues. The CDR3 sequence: CASSWGTGAFDHEQYF. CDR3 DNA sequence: TGTGCCAGCAGCTGGGGGACAGGGGCGTTTGACCACGAGCAGTACTTC.

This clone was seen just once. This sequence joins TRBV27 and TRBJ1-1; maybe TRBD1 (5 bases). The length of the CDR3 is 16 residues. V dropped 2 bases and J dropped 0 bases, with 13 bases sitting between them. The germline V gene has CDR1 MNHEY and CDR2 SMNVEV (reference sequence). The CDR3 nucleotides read TGTGCCAGCAGTTTAAGGGGTCGGCCCATGAACACTGAAGCTTTCTTT. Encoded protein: CASSLRGRPMNTEAFF.

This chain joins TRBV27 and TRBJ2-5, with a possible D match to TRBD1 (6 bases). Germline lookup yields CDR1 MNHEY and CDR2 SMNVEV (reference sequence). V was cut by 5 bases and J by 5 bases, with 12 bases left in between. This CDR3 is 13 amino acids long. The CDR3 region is CASSTGTSETQYF. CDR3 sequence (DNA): TGTGCCAGCAGTACCGGGACATCGGAGACCCAGTACTTC.

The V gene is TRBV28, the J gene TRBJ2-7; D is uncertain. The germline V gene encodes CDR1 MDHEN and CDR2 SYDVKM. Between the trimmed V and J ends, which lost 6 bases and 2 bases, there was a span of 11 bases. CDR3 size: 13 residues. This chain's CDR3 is CASRPPEPYEQYF. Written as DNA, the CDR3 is TGTGCCAGCAGACCACCGGAGCCCTACGAGCAGTACTTC.

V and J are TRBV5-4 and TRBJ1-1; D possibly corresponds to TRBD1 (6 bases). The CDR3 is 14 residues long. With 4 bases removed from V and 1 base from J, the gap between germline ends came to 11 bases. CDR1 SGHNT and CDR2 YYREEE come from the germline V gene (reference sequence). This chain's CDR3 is CASSLGHRNTEAFF. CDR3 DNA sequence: TGTGCCAGCAGCCTGGGACACAGGAACACTGAAGCTTTCTTT.

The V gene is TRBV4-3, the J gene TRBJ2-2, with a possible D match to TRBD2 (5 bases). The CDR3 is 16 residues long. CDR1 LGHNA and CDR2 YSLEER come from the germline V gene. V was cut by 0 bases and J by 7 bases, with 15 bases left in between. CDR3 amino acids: CASSQEAGLLNGELFF. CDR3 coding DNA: TGCGCCAGCAGCCAAGAAGCAGGACTCCTCAACGGGGAGCTGTTTTTT.

This CDR3 is CASTGQAAYEQYF. The CDR3 DNA reads as TGTGCCAGTACCGGACAAGCCGCCTACGAGCAGTACTTC. This chain links TRBV5-5 with TRBJ2-7, with D possibly being TRBD1 (5 bases). V was shortened by 8 bases and J by 2 bases, with 14 bases between the two germline ends. The CDR3 has 13 amino acids. The germline CDR1 and CDR2 sequences are SGHKS and YYEKEE (reference sequence).

The CDR3 is CASSPGPETSYEQYF. CDR3 DNA: TGTGCCAGCAGCCCAGGCCCGGAAACCTCCTACGAGCAGTACTTC. The genes are TRBV9 and TRBJ2-7; D unclear. CDR3 size: 15 residues. V lost 4 bases, J lost 0 bases, and 14 bases lay in between. Per germline, CDR1 SGDLS and CDR2 YYNGEE.

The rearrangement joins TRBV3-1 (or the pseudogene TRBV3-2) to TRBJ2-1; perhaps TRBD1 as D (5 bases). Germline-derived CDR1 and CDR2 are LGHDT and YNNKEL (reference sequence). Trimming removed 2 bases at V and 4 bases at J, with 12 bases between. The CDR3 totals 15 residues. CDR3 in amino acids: CASSQSRAAYNEQFF. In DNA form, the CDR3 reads TGTGCCAGCAGCCAATCCAGGGCGGCGTACAATGAGCAGTTCTTC.

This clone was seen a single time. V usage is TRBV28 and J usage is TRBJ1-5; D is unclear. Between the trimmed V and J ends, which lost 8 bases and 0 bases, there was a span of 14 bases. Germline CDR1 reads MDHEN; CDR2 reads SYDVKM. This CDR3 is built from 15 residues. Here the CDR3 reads CASLWQANSNQPQHF. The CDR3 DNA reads TGTGCCAGCCTCTGGCAGGCGAATAGCAATCAGCCCCAGCATTTT.